These 27 T cell receptor beta chains were all obtained from the same sample, sequenced in a study of blood T cell repertoires in COVID-19. Assay used: immunoSEQ multiplex PCR; TCRdb lists only in-frame clones, some missing. The sample includes over 80,000 clones, 75% to 85% of them seen just once. The sequencing input was peripheral blood. Receptors originate from a woman in her seventies with acute or convalescent COVID-19.

This clone came up many times. The chain combines TRBV9 with TRBJ2-1, with D possibly TRBD2 on 5 matching bases. V lost 1 base to trimming and J lost 7 bases, with 15 bases between them. The CDR3 sequence is 15 residues long. Germline CDR1 is SGDLS and CDR2 is YYNGEE. CDR3 in amino acids: CASSVQTTSMNEQFF. CDR3 nucleotide sequence: TGTGCCAGCAGCGTACAAACTACTAGTATGAATGAGCAGTTCTTC.

The chain carries TRBV28 and TRBJ2-7, with 8 positions matching TRBD1. The CDR3 has 15 amino acids. Trimming removed 3 bases from V and 7 bases from J; junction bases left unmatched: 11. Per germline, CDR1 MDHEN and CDR2 SYDVKM. CDR3 amino acids: CASSFTDRGSTEQYF. The CDR3 DNA reads TGTGCCAGCAGTTTCACCGACAGGGGAAGTACTGAGCAGTACTTC.

The sample holds one count of this clone. The rearrangement joins TRBV19 to TRBJ1-4; 11 bases align to TRBD1. Germline CDR1 is LNHDA and CDR2 is SQIVND (reference sequence). The CDR3 contains 15 residues. Trimming took 7 bases from V and 1 from J; bases not matched to a gene: 2. The CDR3 sequence: CASTDRGQTNEKLFF. The CDR3 nucleotides read TGTGCCAGTACGGACAGGGGGCAAACTAATGAAAAACTGTTTTTT. Full variable domain (rest looked up from reference TRBV19 and TRBJ1-4): DGGITQSPKYLFRKEGQNVTLSCEQNLNHDAMYWYRQDPGQGLRLIYYSQIVNDFQKGDIAEGYSVSREKKESFPLTVTSAQKNPTAFYLCASTDRGQTNEKLFFGSGTQLSVL.

CDR3 coding DNA: TGTGCCAGCAGTGTCGACAGGGCAACTAATGAAAAACTGTTTTTT. It codes for CASSVDRATNEKLFF. The V and J genes are TRBV6-4 and TRBJ1-4; 7 nucleotides match TRBD1. Germline V gene lookup returns CDR1 MRHNA and CDR2 SNTAGT. The V and J ends lost 4 bases and 0 bases, in that order; junction bases with no gene match: 2. The CDR3 totals 15 residues.

V is TRBV11-1 and J is TRBJ1-4; 9 nucleotides agree with TRBD1. Trimming took 5 bases from V and 8 from J; bases not matched to a gene: 6. The CDR3 has 14 amino acids. Germline assignment: CDR1 SGHAT and CDR2 FQDESV (reference sequence). This chain's CDR3 is CASSRDRVREKLFF. The CDR3 DNA reads TGTGCCAGCAGCCGGGACAGGGTTCGGGAAAAACTGTTTTTT.

This sequence joins TRBV5-4 and TRBJ2-4, with a tentative D call TRBD2 (5 bases). CDR1 and CDR2 (germline): SGHNT, YYREEE (reference sequence). V was clipped by 0 bases and J by 2 bases, with 15 bases between them. The CDR3 totals 17 residues. The CDR3, as DNA: TGTGCCAGCAGCTTGGGGAGTACGGGAATCCCCAAAAACATTCAGTACTTC. Its protein product is CASSLGSTGIPKNIQYF. Looking up the rest from reference TRBV5-4 and TRBJ2-4 gives the full variable domain: ETGVTQSPTHLIKTRGQQVTLRCSSQSGHNTVSWYQQALGQGPQFIFQYYREEENGRGNFPPRFSGLQFPNYSSELNVNALELDDSALYLCASSLGSTGIPKNIQYFGAGTRLSVL.

The J gene is TRBJ1-1, the V gene TRBV19, with 7 bases matching TRBD1. This CDR3 region has 15 residues. The trim removed 5 bases at V and 5 bases at J, leaving 11 bases unmatched. Germline lookup yields CDR1 LNHDA and CDR2 SQIVND (reference sequence). This chain's CDR3 is CASSDRVQGGTEAFF. DNA of the CDR3: TGTGCCAGTAGTGACAGGGTCCAAGGTGGGACTGAAGCTTTCTTT.

This clone was counted only a few times. This chain uses TRBV12-3 or TRBV12-4 with TRBJ2-2; weak D call: TRBD1 (5 bases). The CDR3 runs 13 residues. The germline V and J ends were trimmed by 7 bases and 5 bases, with 11 bases remaining between them. CDR3 nucleotide sequence: TGTGCCAGCACCAGGGCCGGGACCGGGGAGCTGTTTTTT. Protein sequence: CASTRAGTGELFF.

The chain links TRBV4-2 to TRBJ2-7, with 8 bases aligning to TRBD2. The CDR3 has 15 residues. The germline CDR1 and CDR2 sequences are LGHNA and YNFKEQ. The V and J ends lost 3 bases and 4 bases, in that order; junction bases with no gene match: 8. CDR3 residues: CASSHSGGAGYEQYF. Written as DNA, the CDR3 is TGTGCCAGCAGCCACTCCGGGGGGGCGGGATACGAGCAGTACTTC.

V usage is TRBV7-2 and J usage is TRBJ2-1; 7 bases are a match to TRBD1. The germline V gene encodes CDR1 SGHTA and CDR2 FQGNSA. The CDR3 covers 16 residues. J gave up 2 bases and V 5 bases, and 9 bases lay outside the gene matches. DNA for the CDR3: TGTGCCAGCAGCCCCCAGGGGACAGCCCCCTACAATGAGCAGTTCTTC. As protein: CASSPQGTAPYNEQFF. The entire variable domain, with the rest obtained from reference TRBV7-2 and TRBJ2-1, is as follows: GAGVSQSPSNKVTEKGKDVELRCDPISGHTALYWYRQSLGQGLEFLIYFQGNSAPDKSGLPSDRFSAERTGGSVSTLTIQRTQQEDSAVYLCASSPQGTAPYNEQFFGPGTRLTVL.

The rearrangement links TRBV19 to TRBJ2-1; 12 bases are shared with TRBD2. Looked up from germline, CDR1 is LNHDA and CDR2 is SQIVND (reference sequence). Trimming removed 8 bases from V and 5 bases from J; junction bases left unmatched: 13. The CDR3 totals 17 residues. The CDR3 DNA reads as TGTGCCAGTTCTAAGGGCGGACTAGCGGGGAGAAACAATGAGCAGTTCTTC. Its protein is CASSKGGLAGRNNEQFF.

The CDR3 bases are TGTGCCAGCAGCTTAGCAACGAGGTACGACAATGAGCAGTTCTTC. It is translated as CASSLATRYDNEQFF. The J gene is TRBJ2-1, the V gene TRBV7-6; D not resolved. CDR3 length: 15 residues. Germline CDR1 and CDR2: SGHVS and FNYEAQ. V was pared by 0 bases and J by 5 bases, with 11 bases between.

CDR3: CASSFGQGGNSPLHF. The CDR3 DNA is TGTGCCAGCAGTTTTGGACAGGGAGGGAATTCACCCCTCCACTTT. The chain employs TRBV6-5 and TRBJ1-6, with 8 bases fitting TRBD1. Per the germline V gene, CDR1 is MNHEY and CDR2 is SVGAGI. The CDR3 has 15 residues. J was trimmed by 7 bases and V by 4 bases; bases with no gene match: 6.

The rearrangement uses TRBV6-1 and TRBJ2-1, with 9 bases that match TRBD2. V lost 1 base and J lost 6; bases outside the gene matches: 7. CDR1 and CDR2 from the germline V gene are MNHNS and SASEGT. CDR3 length: 16 residues. The CDR3 coding sequence is TGTGCCAGCAGTGAAGATGAACTAGCGGGTTCCAATGAGCAGTTCTTC. As protein: CASSEDELAGSNEQFF.

The chain joins TRBV6-5 to TRBJ2-5; D is ambiguous. Germline V gives CDR1 MNHEY, CDR2 SVGAGI. Between the trimmed V and J ends, which lost 7 bases and 2 bases, there was a span of 14 bases. The CDR3 extends over 14 amino acids. The CDR3: CASTPQAKQETQYF. The CDR3 bases are TGTGCCAGCACCCCCCAGGCTAAACAAGAGACCCAGTACTTC.

As regards this clone: The sample carries other DNA sequences with the same CDR3. Here the CDR3 reads CASSYSRDRSYEQYF. The CDR3 DNA is TGTGCCAGCAGTTACTCCCGGGACAGATCCTACGAGCAGTACTTC. This chain connects TRBV6-5 to TRBJ2-7; 7 bases agree with TRBD1. V gave up 0 bases and J gave up 1 base; unmatched junction bases: 3. Germline CDR1 reads MNHEY; CDR2 reads SVGAGI. This CDR3 has 15 residues.

V and J are TRBV19 and TRBJ1-1, with unresolved D. V lost 6 bases and J lost 0, with 8 bases in between. The germline CDR1 and CDR2 sequences are LNHDA and SQIVND (reference sequence). This CDR3 contains 13 residues. CDR3 in amino acids: CASSQQVNTEAFF. CDR3 coding DNA: TGTGCCAGTAGCCAACAAGTGAACACTGAAGCTTTCTTT. The entire variable domain, with the rest obtained from reference TRBV19 and TRBJ1-1, is as follows: DGGITQSPKYLFRKEGQNVTLSCEQNLNHDAMYWYRQDPGQGLRLIYYSQIVNDFQKGDIAEGYSVSREKKESFPLTVTSAQKNPTAFYLCASSQQVNTEAFFGQGTRLTVV.

The rearrangement uses TRBV10-3 and TRBJ2-7, with 8 bases fitting TRBD2. The CDR3 extends over 14 amino acids. Germline V gene sequence: CDR1 ENHRY, CDR2 SYGVKD. The junction had 1 base not matched to a gene; V was cut back by 3 bases and J by 0 bases. The CDR3 sequence: CAISDGTSSYEQYF. The CDR3 DNA reads as TGTGCCATCAGTGACGGGACTAGCTCCTACGAGCAGTACTTC.

The V call is TRBV10-3, the J call TRBJ1-1; 7 bases line up with TRBD1. CDR3 length: 14 residues. Germline CDR1 is ENHRY and CDR2 is SYGVKD. V dropped 2 bases and J dropped 2; count of bases not matched to a gene: 2. The DNA for the CDR3 is TGTGCCATCAGTGAGAGGACAGGCAACACTGAAGCTTTCTTT. Translated: CAISERTGNTEAFF.

The chain has TRBV28 and TRBJ2-1; 7 bases are a match to TRBD1. The CDR3 runs 14 residues. The germline gives CDR1 MDHEN, CDR2 SYDVKM. With 6 bases clipped from V and 4 bases from J, the junction kept 6 bases outside the gene matches. The CDR3 DNA reads as TGTGCCAGCAGGCCGGGACAGTTATACAATGAGCAGTTCTTC. Translated: CASRPGQLYNEQFF.

The gene calls are TRBV3-1 (or the pseudogene TRBV3-2) and TRBJ2-3; 12 nucleotides line up with TRBD2. V trimming: 8 bases; J trimming: 11 bases; junction bases outside the gene matches: 11. The CDR3 is made up of 14 amino acids. The germline CDR1 and CDR2 sequences are LGHDT and YNNKEL (reference sequence). The CDR3 is CASGNLLLAGGQYF. For the CDR3, the DNA is TGTGCCAGCGGTAACCTGCTACTAGCGGGGGGGCAGTATTTT.

This chain joins TRBV20-1 and TRBJ2-1; D gene uncertain. Trimming took 6 bases from V and 12 from J, leaving 15 bases between them. CDR1 is DFQATT and CDR2 is SNEGSKA in the germline V gene (reference sequence). There are 11 residues in the CDR3. CDR3 nucleotides: TGCAGTGCCACGCTAGGCTGGAGGCAGTTCTTC. Its translation is CSATLGWRQFF.

The chain combines TRBV5-1 with TRBJ1-2, with D unresolved. Germline V gene sequence: CDR1 SGHRS, CDR2 YFSETQ. V gave up 4 bases and J gave up 5 bases, with 12 bases separating them. The CDR3 length is 13 residues. In DNA form, the CDR3 reads TGCGCCAGCAGCCCCCAGACTGAATATGGCTACACCTTC. Its translation is CASSPQTEYGYTF.

This chain joins TRBV7-8 and TRBJ2-7; D unclear. Trimming took off 5 bases at V and 0 bases at J, with 14 bases between the two ends. The CDR3 runs to 15 residues. Germline V gives CDR1 SGHVS, CDR2 FQNEAQ. The CDR3 loop reads CASSRDQSGSYEQYF. The CDR3 DNA is TGTGCCAGCAGCCGAGACCAATCCGGCTCCTACGAGCAGTACTTC.

In this sample, this clone turned up once. This chain joins TRBV25-1 and TRBJ2-7, with TRBD2 matching over 8 bases. The CDR3 has 13 residues. Trimming at V came to 6 bases and at J to 1 base, leaving 2 bases not matched to a gene. The germline CDR1 and CDR2 sequences are MGHDK and SYGVNS. DNA for the CDR3: TGTGCCAGCAGGCCTAGCGGGTCCTACGAGCAGTACTTC. Residues: CASRPSGSYEQYF.

The rearrangement uses TRBV3-1 (or the pseudogene TRBV3-2) and TRBJ1-4, with D perhaps matching TRBD1 (6 bases). Germline assignment: CDR1 LGHDT and CDR2 YNNKEL (reference sequence). Trimming stripped 2 bases from V and 7 bases from J, with 11 bases between. This CDR3 has 14 amino acids. The CDR3 spells CASSQQGGGEKLFF. In nucleotides, the CDR3 is TGTGCCAGCAGCCAACAGGGAGGGGGTGAAAAACTGTTTTTT.

The sample holds a few counts of this clone. The chain links TRBV6-5 to TRBJ2-3, with a weak D call TRBD2 (5 bases). Germline CDR1 and CDR2: MNHEY and SVGAGI. This CDR3 is built from 15 residues. V was clipped by 2 bases and J by 2 bases, with 11 bases between them. The CDR3 region has the DNA TGTGCCAGCAGTTACCAAGCGAGGGACACAGATACGCAGTATTTT. It codes for CASSYQARDTDTQYF.